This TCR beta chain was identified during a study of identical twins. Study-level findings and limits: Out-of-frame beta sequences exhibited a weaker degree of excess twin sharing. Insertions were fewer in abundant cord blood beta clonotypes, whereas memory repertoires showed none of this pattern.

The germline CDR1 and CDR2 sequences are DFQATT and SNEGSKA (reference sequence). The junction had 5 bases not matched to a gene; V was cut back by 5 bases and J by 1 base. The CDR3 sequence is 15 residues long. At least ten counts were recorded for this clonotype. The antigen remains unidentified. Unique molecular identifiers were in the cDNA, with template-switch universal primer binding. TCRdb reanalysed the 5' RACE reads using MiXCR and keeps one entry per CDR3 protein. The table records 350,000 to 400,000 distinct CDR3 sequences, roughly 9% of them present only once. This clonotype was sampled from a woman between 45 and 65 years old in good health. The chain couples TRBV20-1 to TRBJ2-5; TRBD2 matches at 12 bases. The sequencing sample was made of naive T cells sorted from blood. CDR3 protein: CSAPLAGGFQETQYF. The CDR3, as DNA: TGCAGTGCTCCTCTAGCGGGAGGGTTCCAAGAGACCCAGTACTTC.